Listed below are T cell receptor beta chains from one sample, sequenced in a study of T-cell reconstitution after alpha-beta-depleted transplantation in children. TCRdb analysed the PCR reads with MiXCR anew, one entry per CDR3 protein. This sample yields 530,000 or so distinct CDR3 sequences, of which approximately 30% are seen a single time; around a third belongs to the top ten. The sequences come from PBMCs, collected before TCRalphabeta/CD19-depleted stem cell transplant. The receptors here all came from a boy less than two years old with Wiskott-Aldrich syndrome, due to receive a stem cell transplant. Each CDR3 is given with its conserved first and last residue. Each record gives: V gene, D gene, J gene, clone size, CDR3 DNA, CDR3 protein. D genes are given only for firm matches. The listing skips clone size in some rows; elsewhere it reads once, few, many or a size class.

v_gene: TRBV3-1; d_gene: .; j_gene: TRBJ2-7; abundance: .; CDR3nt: TGTGCCAGCAGCCAAGATGACTGGACGGTGGGGTACGAGCAGTACTTC; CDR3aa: CASSQDDWTVGYEQYF
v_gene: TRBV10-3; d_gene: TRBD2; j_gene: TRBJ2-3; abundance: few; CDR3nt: TGTGCCATCAGTGGGTTAGCGGGATCGCCCACAGATACGCAGTATTTT; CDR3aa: CAISGLAGSPTDTQYF
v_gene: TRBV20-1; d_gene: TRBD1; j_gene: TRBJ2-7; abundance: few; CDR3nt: TGCAGTGCCAAGGCACGGGACAGGGGGTCCTACGAGCAGTACTTC; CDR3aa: CSAKARDRGSYEQYF
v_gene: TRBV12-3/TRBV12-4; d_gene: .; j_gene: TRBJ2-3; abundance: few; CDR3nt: TGTGCCAGCAGCCCCGAGGCAATGGGGGGGCAGTATTTT; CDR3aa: CASSPEAMGGQYF
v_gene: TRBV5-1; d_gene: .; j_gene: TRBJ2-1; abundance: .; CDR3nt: TGCGCCAGCAGCGGGGACCCCTTGAGGAGTGAGCAGTTCTTC; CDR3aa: CASSGDPLRSEQFF
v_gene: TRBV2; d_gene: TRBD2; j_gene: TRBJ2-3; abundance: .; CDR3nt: TGTGCCAGCGGGGGACTAGCGGGAGCCACAGATACGCAGTATTTT; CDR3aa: CASGGLAGATDTQYF
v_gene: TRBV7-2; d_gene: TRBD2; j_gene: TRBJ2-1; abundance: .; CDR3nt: TGTGCCAGCAGGGCTAGCGGGAAAGGTGAGCAGTTCTTC; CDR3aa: CASRASGKGEQFF
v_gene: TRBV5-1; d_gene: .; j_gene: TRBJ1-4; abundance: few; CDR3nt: TGCGCCAGCAGCACAGGACAAGTGAATGAAAAACTGTTTTTT; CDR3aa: CASSTGQVNEKLFF
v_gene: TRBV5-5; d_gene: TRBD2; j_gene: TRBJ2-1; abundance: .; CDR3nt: TGTGCCAGCAGCTTTAAAGGGACTAGCCAATATGAGCAGTTCTTC; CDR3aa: CASSFKGTSQYEQFF
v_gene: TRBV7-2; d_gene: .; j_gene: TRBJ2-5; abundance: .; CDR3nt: TGTGCCAGCAGGTCGATAGACAGATTCCAAGAGACCCAGTACTTC; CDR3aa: CASRSIDRFQETQYF